This note documents a single T cell receptor beta chain sequence. Its target is not known. This entry belongs to a study of PD-1 blockade in classical Hodgkin lymphoma. Study findings and constraints: Repertoire differences have undefined causes, possibly disease activity or prior therapy. Newly diagnosed patients had diversity similar to the baseline diversity of complete responders. Newly diagnosed patients were reported to start with lower TCR diversity than healthy donors.

Sequencing was performed with immunoSEQ multiplex PCR; in TCRdb, only in-frame clones are kept and a portion is missing. This sample has 50,000 or so clones, with more than 85% found just once. The ends were cut back, 2 bases at V and 1 base at J, with 11 bases in the middle. Per the germline V gene, CDR1 is SGHNT and CDR2 is YYREEE (reference sequence). CDR3 length: 15 amino acids. In every patient, relapse followed autologous stem cell transplantation, while exposure to brentuximab vedotin differed. Complete response, partial response or progressive disease made up the best responses. The TCR sequence derives from a human donor with classical Hodgkin lymphoma. The starting material was peripheral blood mononuclear cells (PBMCs), obtained before the second cycle of nivolumab. The V gene is TRBV5-4, the J gene TRBJ2-3, with D possibly matching TRBD2 (7 bases). CDR3 sequence reads: CASSFRGAGTDTQYF. The CDR3 bases are TGTGCCAGCAGCTTCCGGGGGGCGGGCACAGATACGCAGTATTTT.